This is a list of T cell receptor beta chains from one sample in a study of human thymus T cells. Only in-frame clones appear in the TCRdb table, and some are missing; sequencing was by immunoSEQ multiplex PCR. The table has 57,000 or so clones, around 94% seen once. Sequencing input: blood. These receptors came from a boy in the first two years of life with a congenital heart defect but otherwise immunologically healthy. CDR3s include the opening cysteine and the closing phenylalanine or tryptophan. D genes are given only for firm matches. Some rows mark clone size as missing; the rest say once, few, many or name a class of expanded clone.

cdr3_aa cdr3_nt j_call d_call v_call clone_size
CASSLTLSGGKGNTIYF TGTGCCAGCAGTCTCACCCTGTCAGGGGGCAAGGGAAACACCATATATTTT TRBJ1-3 TRBD1 TRBV28 .
CASSTTTSWEEETQYF TGCGCCAGCAGCACAACTACGTCTTGGGAGGAAGAGACCCAGTACTTC TRBJ2-5 . TRBV5-1 .
CASSQGTSGVGDTQYF TGTGCCAGCAGCCAAGGGACTAGCGGGGTGGGAGATACGCAGTATTTT TRBJ2-3 TRBD2 TRBV4-2 .
CAISGDRGPMNTEAFF TGTGCCATCAGTGGGGACAGGGGGCCTATGAACACTGAAGCTTTCTTT TRBJ1-1 TRBD1 TRBV10-3 .
CASSLGRSGDTQYF TGCGCCAGCAGCTTGGGCAGGTCAGGGGATACGCAGTATTTT TRBJ2-3 . TRBV5-1 once
CASSLEGTSQETQYF TGCGCCAGCAGCCTAGAAGGGACTAGCCAAGAGACCCAGTACTTC TRBJ2-5 TRBD2 TRBV4-1 .
CASSRSGQGVYSPLHF TGTGCCAGCAGCCGAAGCGGACAGGGAGTATATTCACCCCTCCACTTT TRBJ1-6 TRBD1 TRBV25-1 few
CASSTAGTGGFNQPQHF TGTGCCAGCAGTACCGCCGGGACAGGAGGATTCAATCAGCCCCAGCATTTT TRBJ1-5 TRBD1 TRBV28 .
CASSSGPSSYNEQFF TGTGCCAGCAGCTCCGGGCCCAGCTCCTACAATGAGCAGTTCTTC TRBJ2-1 . TRBV11-3 .
CAISEGGRGTDYGYTF TGTGCCATCAGTGAGGGAGGCAGGGGGACGGACTATGGCTACACCTTC TRBJ1-2 TRBD1 TRBV10-3 .
CASSLRPLTGTAGYTF TGTGCCAGCAGTTTAAGGCCCCTGACAGGGACAGCTGGCTACACCTTC TRBJ1-2 TRBD1 TRBV27 .
CASSLAGTGVTEAFF TGTGCCAGCAGCTTAGCCGGAACGGGGGTTACTGAAGCTTTCTTT TRBJ1-1 . TRBV7-8 .
CASSYFRFGEKLFF TGTGCCAGCAGCTATTTCCGGTTCGGTGAAAAACTGTTTTTT TRBJ1-4 . TRBV28 .
CASSEGLGLISNQPQHF TGTGCCAGCAGTGAAGGGTTGGGACTCATTAGCAATCAGCCCCAGCATTTT TRBJ1-5 . TRBV6-1 .
CASSGPNTEAFF TGTGCCAGCTCAGGACCAAACACTGAAGCTTTCTTT TRBJ1-1 . TRBV18 .
CASSLWGQGGREKLFF TGTGCCAGCAGTTTATGGGGGCAGGGGGGAAGGGAAAAACTGTTTTTT TRBJ1-4 TRBD1 TRBV28 .
CASSLRAAQETQYF TGCGCCAGCAGCTTGCGGGCAGCCCAAGAGACCCAGTACTTC TRBJ2-5 . TRBV5-1 .
CAWNMGLAGGEDTQYF TGTGCCTGGAACATGGGACTAGCGGGGGGAGAAGATACGCAGTATTTT TRBJ2-3 TRBD2 TRBV30 .
CAWSVLILGARSSYEQYF TGTGCCTGGAGTGTACTGATACTTGGAGCAAGGAGCTCCTACGAGCAGTACTTC TRBJ2-7 . TRBV30 once
CASSEDRGPSTDTQYF TGTGCCAGCAGTGAGGACAGGGGGCCTAGCACAGATACGCAGTATTTT TRBJ2-3 TRBD1 TRBV25-1 .
CASSKGLAGAITGELFF TGTGCCAGCAGCAAGGGACTAGCGGGAGCGATCACCGGGGAGCTGTTTTTT TRBJ2-2 TRBD2 TRBV27 .
CASSPQSGAKNIQYF TGTGCCAGCAGCCCCCAAAGTGGGGCCAAAAACATTCAGTACTTC TRBJ2-4 . TRBV5-6 .
CASSLFYRGSVNTEAFF TGTGCCAGCAGTTTATTTTACAGGGGGAGCGTGAACACTGAAGCTTTCTTT TRBJ1-1 TRBD1 TRBV28 once
CASSVGSNQPQHF TGTGCCAGCAGCGTGGGCAGCAATCAGCCCCAGCATTTT TRBJ1-5 . TRBV9 .
CASSLSSRLNEKLFF TGTGCCAGCAGCTTAAGTAGCAGGCTTAATGAAAAACTGTTTTTT TRBJ1-4 . TRBV7-9 .
CASSRGLAGGNPGELFF TGTGCCAGCAGCAGGGGACTAGCGGGAGGTAACCCCGGGGAGCTGTTTTTT TRBJ2-2 TRBD2 TRBV9 .
CASSLIGRGVDTQYF TGTGCCAGCAGCTTGATTGGGCGGGGGGTGGATACGCAGTATTTT TRBJ2-3 TRBD2 TRBV7-2 .
CASSSLDSPWSEQYF TGTGCCAGCAGTTCCTTGGACAGTCCATGGAGCGAGCAGTACTTC TRBJ2-7 . TRBV27 .
CASSSYEQYF TGTGCCAGCAGCTCCTACGAGCAGTACTTC TRBJ2-7 . TRBV25-1 .
CASRDGDLAYNEQFF TGTGCCAGCAGGGATGGAGACCTAGCCTACAATGAGCAGTTCTTC TRBJ2-1 . TRBV5-4 .
CASSYGTGSGNTIYF TGTGCCAGCAGTTACGGCACAGGGTCTGGAAACACCATATATTTT TRBJ1-3 . TRBV6-5 .